What follows are 25 T cell receptor beta chains derived from one specimen sequenced in a study of T cell responses to AZD1222 COVID-19 vaccine. Assay: immunoSEQ multiplex PCR; the TCRdb copy retains only in-frame clones and omits some. The data contain around 160,000 clones, around nine tenths of them singletons. The sample was peripheral blood, taken on day 0 of AZD1222 vaccination. These receptors were collected from an adult in good health.

This clone has more than one count but fewer than ten. CDR3 region: CASSFPWGTGNTGELFF. In DNA, the CDR3 is TGTGCCAGCAGCTTTCCCTGGGGGACAGGGAACACCGGGGAGCTGTTTTTT. The chain uses TRBV13 and TRBJ2-2; TRBD1 matches at 8 bases. J was trimmed by 1 base and V by 3 bases; bases with no gene match: 7. The CDR3 has 17 amino acids. CDR1 and CDR2 (germline): PRHDT, FYEKMQ (reference sequence). Looking up the rest from reference TRBV13 and TRBJ2-2 gives the full variable domain: AAGVIQSPRHLIKEKRETATLKCYPIPRHDTVYWYQQGPGQDPQFLISFYEKMQSDKGSIPDRFSAQQFSDYHSELNMSSLELGDSALYFCASSFPWGTGNTGELFFGEGSRLTVL.

The count of this clone is one. The gene calls are TRBV7-2 and TRBJ1-5; TRBD1 is a possible D gene (5 bases). Germline CDR1 is SGHTA and CDR2 is FQGNSA. This CDR3 contains 16 residues. V lost 4 bases and J 4 bases, leaving 17 bases between the germline ends. CDR3 DNA: TGTGCCAGCAGCTCCTTGCAGTGGGACGGGAATCAGCCCCAGCATTTT. Translating gives CASSSLQWDGNQPQHF.

CDR3 loop: CASSPTIGSSGANVLTF. The CDR3 DNA is TGTGCCAGCAGCCCAACCATTGGGAGCTCTGGGGCCAACGTCCTGACTTTC. The rearrangement links TRBV7-9 to TRBJ2-6; possible D gene TRBD2, 5 bases. Trimming stripped 5 bases from V and 0 bases from J, with 14 bases between. Germline loops: CDR1 SEHNR, CDR2 FQNEAQ (reference sequence). The CDR3 loop spans 17 amino acids.

The gene calls are TRBV12-3 or TRBV12-4 and TRBJ2-5, with D unclear. The ends were cut back, 3 bases at V and 5 bases at J, with 10 bases in the middle. This CDR3 has 13 amino acids. The CDR3 loop reads CASSFAFRETQYF. The CDR3 DNA reads as TGTGCCAGCAGTTTCGCCTTCCGGGAGACCCAGTACTTC.

Concerning this clone: At one end the junction does not follow the germline gene, possibly because of a read error. The chain uses TRBV6-6 and TRBJ1-5, with D maybe TRBD1 (6 bases). CDR1 and CDR2 (germline): MNHNY, SVGAGI (reference sequence). The CDR3 totals 16 residues. CDR3 region: CASSFRQAVGNQPQHF. CDR3 sequence (DNA): TGTGCTAGCAGTTTCCGACAGGCTGTCGGCAATCAGCCCCAGCATTTT.

The chain links TRBV4-1 to TRBJ2-1; 7 bases fit TRBD1. V was pared by 3 bases and J by 4 bases, with 3 bases of the junction left unmatched. Germline CDR1 and CDR2: MGHRA and YSYEKL. The CDR3 covers 14 residues. The chain's CDR3 is CASSHPGQYNEQFF. The CDR3 nucleotides read TGCGCCAGCAGCCACCCGGGACAGTACAATGAGCAGTTCTTC.

The CDR3 DNA reads TGTGCCAGTAGTATCCGGACCCGGACGGGTGGCTACACCTTC. Its protein product is CASSIRTRTGGYTF. This sequence joins TRBV19 and TRBJ1-2, with D unresolved. The ends were cut back, 3 bases at V and 7 bases at J, with 15 bases in the middle. The CDR3 runs 14 residues. Germline V lookup: CDR1 LNHDA, CDR2 SQIVND (reference sequence). The variable domain in full, completed from reference TRBV19 and TRBJ1-2, reads DGGITQSPKYLFRKEGQNVTLSCEQNLNHDAMYWYRQDPGQGLRLIYYSQIVNDFQKGDIAEGYSVSREKKESFPLTVTSAQKNPTAFYLCASSIRTRTGGYTFGSGTRLTVV.

The chain has TRBV11-1 and TRBJ1-1, with TRBD1 as a possible D gene (6 bases). The CDR3 spans 14 residues. V was shortened by 7 bases and J by 0 bases, with 12 bases between the two germline ends. CDR1 is SGHAT and CDR2 is FQDESV in the germline V gene (reference sequence). For the CDR3, the DNA is TGTGCCAGCACCGGGGACATACTGAACACTGAAGCTTTCTTT. Protein sequence: CASTGDILNTEAFF.

The chain is built from TRBV10-1 and TRBJ1-2; the match to TRBD1 covers 9 bases. This CDR3 spans 14 amino acids. The V gene end was trimmed by 6 bases and the J gene end by 5 bases; junction bases not matched to a gene: 7. CDR1 is WNHNN and CDR2 is SYGVQD in the germline V gene (reference sequence). In nucleotides, the CDR3 is TGCGCCAGCAGAAAGGACAGGGGATGGTATGGCTACACCTTC. Encoded protein: CASRKDRGWYGYTF.

The chain recombines TRBV6-6 with TRBJ1-2; D possibly corresponds to TRBD1 (6 bases). The CDR3 spans 14 residues. CDR1 and CDR2 from the germline V gene are MNHNY and SVGAGI (reference sequence). V lost 5 bases, J lost 6 bases, and 16 bases lay in between. The CDR3 sequence is CASSPQGKGDGYTF. CDR3 bases: TGTGCCAGCAGTCCCCAGGGGAAGGGCGATGGCTACACCTTC.

The CDR3, as DNA: TGTGCCAGCAGCTTGGAGGCCGGACCCACCGAGCAGTACTTC. Its protein product is CASSLEAGPTEQYF. J is TRBJ2-7 and V is TRBV5-4; the D is unclear. Trimming removed 0 bases at V and 6 bases at J, with 13 bases between. The germline gives CDR1 SGHNT, CDR2 YYREEE (reference sequence). The CDR3 is 14 residues long.

V gene TRBV2 combines with J gene TRBJ1-2; D uncertain. The V gene's germline CDR1 is SNHLY and CDR2 FYNNEI. The CDR3 loop spans 15 amino acids. V lost 4 bases, J lost 4 bases, and 16 bases lay in between. The DNA for the CDR3 is TGTGCCAGCAGTGCCCTCGGATCCGCCGTCTATGGCTACACCTTC. Protein sequence: CASSALGSAVYGYTF.

The chain employs TRBV5-1 and TRBJ1-6; D is unclear. The V end was cut by 0 bases, the J end by 11 bases, with 6 bases between. CDR1 and CDR2 from the germline V gene are SGHRS and YFSETQ. The CDR3 is 12 residues long. The CDR3 protein is CASSLGITPLHF. CDR3 bases: TGCGCCAGCAGCTTGGGAATTACACCCCTCCACTTT.

This chain joins TRBV10-3 and TRBJ1-2; TRBD1 agrees at 10 bases. V lost 5 bases and J lost 11; bases outside the gene matches: 8. CDR1 is ENHRY, CDR2 SYGVKD, per germline. The CDR3 sequence is 13 residues long. The CDR3 loop reads CAISSGTGDSYTF. CDR3 nucleotides: TGTGCCATCAGTTCCGGGACAGGGGATTCGTACACCTTC.

This chain connects TRBV7-2 to TRBJ2-5; no definite D call. The germline V gene has CDR1 SGHTA and CDR2 FQGNSA. V was shortened by 6 bases and J by 5 bases, with 25 bases between the two germline ends. This CDR3 is 17 amino acids long. The CDR3 sequence: CASSPGRGGSPRETQYF. The CDR3 region has the DNA TGTGCCAGCAGTCCCGGTAGAGGCGGCAGCCCGAGGGAGACCCAGTACTTC. Drawing the rest from reference TRBV7-2 and TRBJ2-5, the complete variable domain is GAGVSQSPSNKVTEKGKDVELRCDPISGHTALYWYRQSLGQGLEFLIYFQGNSAPDKSGLPSDRFSAERTGGSVSTLTIQRTQQEDSAVYLCASSPGRGGSPRETQYFGPGTRLLVL.

The CDR3 loop is CASSYGSPGNEQFF. The DNA for the CDR3 is TGCGCCAGCAGCTACGGGTCGCCCGGGAATGAGCAGTTCTTC. The rearrangement uses TRBV5-1 and TRBJ2-1; no clear D. V was cut by 3 bases and J by 7 bases, with 14 bases left in between. From germline, CDR1 is SGHRS and CDR2 YFSETQ. The length of the CDR3 is 14 residues.

The chain couples TRBV27 to TRBJ2-7; 8 bases match TRBD1. The CDR3 is 14 residues long. V lost 5 bases to trimming and J lost 2 bases; unmatched junction nucleotides: 5. Germline-derived CDR1 and CDR2 are MNHEY and SMNVEV (reference sequence). The CDR3 sequence is CASSVTGAPYEQYF. CDR3 nucleotide sequence: TGTGCCAGCAGTGTGACAGGGGCCCCCTACGAGCAGTACTTC.

V usage is TRBV7-3 and J usage is TRBJ1-6; D call uncertain. Trimming pared 1 base from V and 11 bases from J, leaving 12 bases between. Germline V gives CDR1 SGHTA, CDR2 FQGTGA. CDR3 length equals 14 residues. CDR3 residues: CASSLKPQDTPLHF. The CDR3 DNA reads TGTGCCAGCAGCTTAAAACCTCAAGACACACCCCTCCACTTT.

This clone was recorded only once. The chain recombines TRBV19 with TRBJ1-5, with unresolved D. The length of the CDR3 is 13 residues. The V end was cut by 0 bases, the J end by 7 bases, with 7 bases between. Germline-derived CDR1 and CDR2 are LNHDA and SQIVND (reference sequence). CDR3 loop: CASSIDFRQPQHF. The CDR3 DNA is TGTGCCAGTAGTATAGATTTTCGGCAGCCCCAGCATTTT.

V and J are TRBV6-2 or TRBV6-3 and TRBJ1-5; 9 bases match TRBD1. The CDR3 has 17 residues. Germline V CDR1 and CDR2: MNHEY, SVGEGT. J lost 0 bases, V lost 5 bases, and 8 bases had no gene match. CDR3 nucleotide sequence: TGTGCCAGCAGTCAACAGGGGGCGGCTGATAGCAATCAGCCCCAGCATTTT. Translation gives CASSQQGAADSNQPQHF.

This chain joins TRBV28 and TRBJ1-5, with 8 bases aligning to TRBD1. V trimming: 7 bases; J trimming: 5 bases; junction bases outside the gene matches: 1. CDR1 MDHEN and CDR2 SYDVKM come from the germline V gene. CDR3 size: 12 residues. The CDR3 DNA reads TGTGCCAGCAAGACAGGGGATCAGCCCCAGCATTTT. Translated: CASKTGDQPQHF. Based on the CDR3 plus reference TRBV28 and TRBJ1-5, the full variable domain is DVKVTQSSRYLVKRTGEKVFLECVQDMDHENMFWYRQDPGLGLRLIYFSYDVKMKEKGDIPEGYSVSREKKERFSLILESASTNQTSMYLCASKTGDQPQHFGDGTRLSIL.

V and J are TRBV6-2 or TRBV6-3 and TRBJ1-1; 7 bases map to TRBD1. The CDR3 has 13 residues. J lost 4 bases, V lost 6 bases, and 5 bases had no gene match. Per the germline V gene, CDR1 is MNHEY and CDR2 is SVGEGT. As DNA, the CDR3 is TGTGCCAGCAGCAAGGACAGGACCACTGAAGCTTTCTTT. As protein: CASSKDRTTEAFF.

This clone was observed once. The V gene is TRBV9, the J gene TRBJ2-3; D remains unclear. V lost 0 bases, J lost 3 bases, and 11 bases lay in between. The CDR3 has 15 amino acids. Germline values: CDR1 SGDLS, CDR2 YYNGEE. CDR3: CASSVGTRWTDTQYF. The CDR3 bases are TGTGCCAGCAGCGTAGGTACAAGGTGGACAGATACGCAGTATTTT.

The chain combines TRBV6-5 with TRBJ1-5; D is possibly TRBD1 (5 bases). The germline V gene has CDR1 MNHEY and CDR2 SVGAGI. V lost 6 bases to trimming and J lost 4 bases, with 13 bases between them. This CDR3 has 14 residues. CDR3 loop: CASSPDGGNQPQHF. For the CDR3, the DNA is TGTGCCAGCAGCCCGGACGGGGGTAATCAGCCCCAGCATTTT.

The CDR3 reads CASSQAGTGKETQYF. As DNA, the CDR3 is TGTGCCAGCAGCCAAGCGGGGACGGGGAAAGAGACCCAGTACTTC. V is TRBV14 and J is TRBJ2-5; D is possibly TRBD1 or TRBD2 (5 bases each). Trimming left V 1 base short and J 3 bases short, with 12 bases between. Germline CDR1 reads SGHDN; CDR2 reads FVKESK. The CDR3 runs to 15 residues.